The rows below give T cell receptor beta chains drawn from one sample of a study of cytomegalovirus exposure and HLA in healthy donors. Generated by immunoSEQ multiplex PCR, the TCRdb table keeps only in-frame clones and is missing some. Of 75,000 to 100,000 clones listed, under 9% are singletons. The sequenced sample consisted of PBMCs. These TCRs come from a man aged 50-60 years in good health and CMV-seronegative. Both conserved end residues are part of each CDR3. A D gene is named only where the DNA matches it firmly. Some rows mark clone size as missing; the rest say once, few, many or name a class of expanded clone.

D gene: .
J gene: TRBJ2-7
V gene: TRBV10-3
clone size: many
CDR3 DNA: TGTGCCATCAGTGAGTCCCCCACGAGGGCATCCTACGAGCAGTACTTC
CDR3 protein: CAISESPTRASYEQYF

D gene: .
J gene: TRBJ1-1
V gene: TRBV6-1
clone size: .
CDR3 DNA: TGTGCCAGCAGCCCGGGACATAGGAACACTGAAGCTTTCTTT
CDR3 protein: CASSPGHRNTEAFF

D gene: .
J gene: TRBJ2-7
V gene: TRBV6-1
clone size: .
CDR3 DNA: TGTGCCAGCAGTGATTATGGGGCAGACTCCTACGAGCCGTACTTC
CDR3 protein: CASSDYGADSYEPYF

D gene: .
J gene: TRBJ2-7
V gene: TRBV6-5
clone size: .
CDR3 DNA: TGTGCCAGCAGTTACGGGCAGGGCAGCGTGTACGAGCAGTACTTC
CDR3 protein: CASSYGQGSVYEQYF

D gene: TRBD1
J gene: TRBJ1-3
V gene: TRBV11-2
clone size: many
CDR3 DNA: TGTGCCAGCAGCTCGGGACAGCTGGGATACTCTGGAAACACCATATATTTT
CDR3 protein: CASSSGQLGYSGNTIYF

D gene: TRBD2
J gene: TRBJ2-1
V gene: TRBV7-9
clone size: few
CDR3 DNA: TGTGCCAGCAGCTTAGGTAGCGGGGGGGCCAATGAGCAGTTCTTC
CDR3 protein: CASSLGSGGANEQFF

D gene: TRBD1
J gene: TRBJ1-1
V gene: TRBV29-1
clone size: many
CDR3 DNA: TGCAGCGTCCAAAGGACAGGGGGAGGCACTGAAGCTTTCTTT
CDR3 protein: CSVQRTGGGTEAFF

D gene: TRBD1
J gene: TRBJ2-2
V gene: TRBV10-3
clone size: few
CDR3 DNA: TGTGCCATCGACGACAGGGGCGACACCGGGGAGCTGTTTTTT
CDR3 protein: CAIDDRGDTGELFF

D gene: .
J gene: TRBJ2-4
V gene: TRBV7-8
clone size: .
CDR3 DNA: TGTGCCAGCAGCTCCTGGCCCCAGGGGACCAAAAACATTCAGTACTTC
CDR3 protein: CASSSWPQGTKNIQYF

D gene: TRBD2
J gene: TRBJ2-7
V gene: TRBV7-9
clone size: few
CDR3 DNA: TGTGCCAGCAGCTCAGCTACTAGCGGAACCTACGAGCAGTACTTC
CDR3 protein: CASSSATSGTYEQYF

D gene: TRBD1
J gene: TRBJ2-7
V gene: TRBV7-9
clone size: few
CDR3 DNA: TGTGCCAGCAGCTTAGGGACAGGGCCAAACGAGCAGTACTTC
CDR3 protein: CASSLGTGPNEQYF

D gene: .
J gene: TRBJ2-7
V gene: TRBV18
clone size: .
CDR3 DNA: TGTGCCAGCTCTTCCAGAGGGAGTTACGAGCAGTACTTC
CDR3 protein: CASSSRGSYEQYF

D gene: .
J gene: TRBJ2-7
V gene: TRBV19
clone size: .
CDR3 DNA: TGTGCCAGTAAAAACAGGGCTAGCTCCTACGAGCAGTACTTC
CDR3 protein: CASKNRASSYEQYF

D gene: .
J gene: TRBJ1-2
V gene: TRBV7-3
clone size: few
CDR3 DNA: TGTGCCAGCGCCGAGGGAGGAGGCTATGGCTACACCTTC
CDR3 protein: CASAEGGGYGYTF

D gene: TRBD1
J gene: TRBJ2-3
V gene: TRBV6-1
clone size: few
CDR3 DNA: TGTGCCAGCAGTGAAAGGCAAGGACAGGGATTTGGTCATACGCAGTATTTT
CDR3 protein: CASSERQGQGFGHTQYF

D gene: TRBD1
J gene: TRBJ1-1
V gene: TRBV2
clone size: few
CDR3 DNA: TGTGCCAGCAGATATATCCCGGGACAGGGATTAAATGAAGCTTTCTTT
CDR3 protein: CASRYIPGQGLNEAFF

D gene: TRBD1
J gene: TRBJ1-6
V gene: TRBV5-6
clone size: few
CDR3 DNA: TGTGCCAGCAGCTTTTTGGGGGACAGGGGGCTTTCTAATTCACCCCTCCACTTT
CDR3 protein: CASSFLGDRGLSNSPLHF

D gene: .
J gene: TRBJ2-1
V gene: TRBV28
clone size: .
CDR3 DNA: TGTGCCAGCAGGGCGGGCGGCTACAATGAGCAGTTCTTC
CDR3 protein: CASRAGGYNEQFF

D gene: .
J gene: TRBJ2-2
V gene: TRBV5-1
clone size: .
CDR3 DNA: TGCGCCAGCAGCTCCGCCGGGGGGCGCAGGGAGCTGTTTTTT
CDR3 protein: CASSSAGGRRELFF

D gene: .
J gene: TRBJ2-3
V gene: TRBV28
clone size: few
CDR3 DNA: TGTGCCAGCAGCCCGACTAGGGTCACAGATACGCAGTATTTT
CDR3 protein: CASSPTRVTDTQYF

D gene: .
J gene: TRBJ2-3
V gene: TRBV6-1
clone size: few
CDR3 DNA: TGTGCCAGCAGTGAAGCGCGGATGAGACAGCGAGATACGCAGTATTTT
CDR3 protein: CASSEARMRQRDTQYF

D gene: .
J gene: TRBJ2-7
V gene: TRBV6-5
clone size: few
CDR3 DNA: TGTGCCAGCAGTTACTCGGCAGTTCCCTACGAGCAGTACTTC
CDR3 protein: CASSYSAVPYEQYF

D gene: TRBD2
J gene: TRBJ2-1
V gene: TRBV4-1
clone size: few
CDR3 DNA: TGCGCCAGCAGCCAAGGTACTAGCGGGGGACTAAGCTCCTACAATGAGCAGTTCTTC
CDR3 protein: CASSQGTSGGLSSYNEQFF

D gene: .
J gene: TRBJ2-5
V gene: TRBV11-2
clone size: few
CDR3 DNA: TGTGCCAGCAGCCCTGGACAGTACCAAGAGACCCAGTACTTC
CDR3 protein: CASSPGQYQETQYF

D gene: TRBD2
J gene: TRBJ2-1
V gene: TRBV18
clone size: once
CDR3 DNA: TGTGCCAGCTCCCCCCTCAACTGGGGGAGCGGGGGGTACAATGAGCAGTTCTTC
CDR3 protein: CASSPLNWGSGGYNEQFF

D gene: .
J gene: TRBJ2-1
V gene: TRBV16
clone size: .
CDR3 DNA: TGTGCCACCGGTCAGGGGCCGAACAATGAGCAGTTCTTC
CDR3 protein: CATGQGPNNEQFF

D gene: .
J gene: TRBJ1-1
V gene: TRBV18
clone size: .
CDR3 DNA: TGTGCCAGCTCACCCGCAGGGAGGACCACTGAAGCTTTCTTT
CDR3 protein: CASSPAGRTTEAFF

D gene: TRBD1
J gene: TRBJ2-7
V gene: TRBV4-1
clone size: few
CDR3 DNA: TGCGCCAGCAGCCAATTCCGGGACAGGGGCTACGAGCAGTACTTC
CDR3 protein: CASSQFRDRGYEQYF

D gene: .
J gene: TRBJ1-4
V gene: TRBV7-8
clone size: few
CDR3 DNA: TGTGCCAGCAGCCTCCGTATCGGCGGCCGAGAAAAACTGTTTTTT
CDR3 protein: CASSLRIGGREKLFF

D gene: TRBD2
J gene: TRBJ2-3
V gene: TRBV9
clone size: .
CDR3 DNA: TGTGCCAGCAGCCCGGGGGGGGACACAGATACGCAGTATTTT
CDR3 protein: CASSPGGDTDTQYF

D gene: .
J gene: TRBJ1-2
V gene: TRBV5-4
clone size: .
CDR3 DNA: TGTGCCAGCAGCTTAGGAGAGGGGGATCTCTATGGCTACACCTTC
CDR3 protein: CASSLGEGDLYGYTF

D gene: .
J gene: TRBJ2-5
V gene: TRBV18
clone size: few
CDR3 DNA: TGTGCCAGCTCACCGCTAGGGGGTACGGAGACCCAGTACTTC
CDR3 protein: CASSPLGGTETQYF

D gene: TRBD1
J gene: TRBJ1-4
V gene: TRBV6-1
clone size: few
CDR3 DNA: TGTGCCAGCATTCCAACAGGGGCTCATGCTGAAAAACTGTTTTTT
CDR3 protein: CASIPTGAHAEKLFF

D gene: .
J gene: TRBJ2-1
V gene: TRBV2
clone size: .
CDR3 DNA: TGTGCCAGCAGCAACGGCGGTGAGCAGTTCTTC
CDR3 protein: CASSNGGEQFF

D gene: TRBD1
J gene: TRBJ2-7
V gene: TRBV7-9
clone size: .
CDR3 DNA: TGTGCCAGCAGCGCCCCCGGGACAGATGTAACCTACGAGCAGTACTTC
CDR3 protein: CASSAPGTDVTYEQYF

D gene: TRBD1
J gene: TRBJ1-1
V gene: TRBV25-1
clone size: few
CDR3 DNA: TGTGCCAGCACCCGCCGGGGACAGGGAGCTTTCTTT
CDR3 protein: CASTRRGQGAFF

D gene: .
J gene: TRBJ1-3
V gene: TRBV6-1
clone size: few
CDR3 DNA: TGTGCCAGCAGTGAGTTGTCGCCAGGCTCTGGAAACACCATATATTTT
CDR3 protein: CASSELSPGSGNTIYF

D gene: TRBD2
J gene: TRBJ2-1
V gene: TRBV6-1
clone size: few
CDR3 DNA: TGTGCCATCCGAACTAGCGGATCCTACAATGAGCAGTTCTTC
CDR3 protein: CAIRTSGSYNEQFF

D gene: .
J gene: TRBJ2-2
V gene: TRBV6-5
clone size: few
CDR3 DNA: TGTGCCAGCACTTTGGACAGGAACACCGGGGAGCTGTTTTTT
CDR3 protein: CASTLDRNTGELFF

D gene: .
J gene: TRBJ1-4
V gene: TRBV11-2
clone size: few
CDR3 DNA: TGTGCCAGCAGCCGGGGGACCTTTAATGAAAAACTGTTTTTT
CDR3 protein: CASSRGTFNEKLFF